This is a list of T cell receptor beta chains from one sample in a study of Ad26.COV2.S vaccination and SARS-CoV-2 variants. Sequencing was performed with immunoSEQ multiplex PCR; in TCRdb, only in-frame clones are kept and a portion is missing. The sample consists of about 680,000 clones, roughly 90% of them appearing once. Sequencing used peripheral blood, obtained in a trial of Ad26.COV2.S vaccine versus placebo. The receptor source for this set is a person aged 18 to 65 who received the Ad26.COV2.S COVID-19 vaccine or a placebo. Each CDR3 is given without its conserved first and last residue. The order of the fields is V gene, CDR3 length, J gene, CDR3 protein.

TRBV12-5,10,TRBJ2-5,ASGMTSETQY
TRBV6-5,13,TRBJ1-2,ASSLTGLSNYGYT
TRBV27,11,TRBJ1-6,ASSLSYNSPLH
TRBV7-8,13,TRBJ1-2,ASSLRDSPNYGYT
TRBV29-1,9,TRBJ2-2,SGILTGELF
TRBV9,12,TRBJ1-2,ASSVASDRGGYT
TRBV18,11,TRBJ1-1,ASSPQFGTEAF
TRBV9,11,TRBJ2-5,ASSPPSGGTQY
TRBV19,12,TRBJ2-7,ASSSFAGTYEQY
TRBV3-1/TRBV3-2,13,TRBJ1-4,ASSYSGTVREKLF
TRBV24-1,13,TRBJ2-4,ATGDRGPSKNIQY
TRBV7-9,13,TRBJ2-3,ASSVRTGVPDTQY
TRBV11-3,13,TRBJ2-1,ASSLSGEAYNEQF
TRBV9,12,TRBJ2-4,ASSARASQNIQY
TRBV12-3/TRBV12-4,11,TRBJ1-5,ASSQGLYQPQH
TRBV19,15,TRBJ2-3,ASSLAGGLPPPDTQY
TRBV7-2,14,TRBJ2-2,ASSIPGGASPGELF
TRBV25-1,13,TRBJ2-3,ASKGKRGVSDTQY
TRBV5-1,10,TRBJ2-1,ASSLSINEQF
TRBV6-5,13,TRBJ1-3,ASSPVGGGGNTIY
TRBV7-9,12,TRBJ2-5,ASTFNSRGETQY
TRBV5-4,11,TRBJ2-3,ASSPGGADTQY
TRBV18,11,TRBJ2-1,ASSLGLYNEQF
TRBV12-3/TRBV12-4,11,TRBJ2-7,ASSRTLGYEQY
TRBV7-2,11,TRBJ2-1,ASTLTSSGEQF
TRBV9,12,TRBJ1-3,ASSPRDSGNTIY